This T cell receptor beta chain was recorded in a study of blood T cell repertoires in COVID-19. Study overall: Samples came from the United States, Italy and Spain, spanning acute and convalescent COVID-19. PBMCs, B-cell-depleted T cells, or T cells were the source of the cDNA or gDNA that made up the material.

Source study methods: Using reference gene primer amplification, nucleated cell counts were estimated. This table comes from immunoSEQ multiplex PCR, and its TCRdb copy is limited to in-frame clones, with some not included. That table gives V, J and clone size, and the DNA gave D and trimming. Of over 250,000 clones detected, roughly 90% appear once; the ten largest clones hold 1.1%. Trimming pared 6 bases from V and 7 bases from J, leaving 15 bases between. The CDR3 covers 14 residues. In germline, CDR1 is MDHEN, CDR2 SYDVKM. The study counted Cohort 3 donors as recovered given two negative PCRs, clearance, or symptom resolution.

The specimen was PBMCs or T cells enriched from blood (not recorded which). This receptor was obtained from a woman aged 25 to 45 who had recovered from COVID-19. The V and J genes are TRBV28 and TRBJ1-4; a weak D match, TRBD1 (5 bases). The CDR3 region is CASSPASGVEKLFF. CDR3 DNA: TGTGCCAGCAGCCCGGCGTCGGGGGTTGAAAAACTGTTTTTT. Filled out from reference TRBV28 and TRBJ1-4, the complete variable domain reads DVKVTQSSRYLVKRTGEKVFLECVQDMDHENMFWYRQDPGLGLRLIYFSYDVKMKEKGDIPEGYSVSREKKERFSLILESASTNQTSMYLCASSPASGVEKLFFGSGTQLSVL.